This entry describes one TCR beta chain. Method: immunoSEQ multiplex PCR; TCRdb's copy keeps in-frame clones and lacks some. The table shows 55,000 to 75,000 clones, with around 80% occurring only once. After removal of 5 bases from V and 2 bases from J, the junction contained 4 bases not matched to a gene. Germline V gene sequence: CDR1 LGHDT, CDR2 YNNKEL (reference sequence). The CDR3 contains 14 residues. The data originate from a study of blood T cell repertoires in COVID-19. Study details: COVID-19 samples from acute and convalescent phases originated in the United States, Italy and Spain. The cDNA or gDNA used as material had been derived from T cells, B-cell-depleted T cells, or PBMCs.

The sequencing input was peripheral blood. The clonotype originates from an elderly man with acute or convalescent COVID-19. This chain links TRBV3-1 (or the pseudogene TRBV3-2) with TRBJ2-7; 9 bases match TRBD1. The CDR3 reads CASSSGTGPYEQYF. The CDR3 DNA is TGTGCCAGCAGCTCCGGGACAGGGCCCTACGAGCAGTACTTC.